Below, one TCR beta chain is given with its context. Per the germline V gene, CDR1 is SEHNR and CDR2 is FQNEAQ (reference sequence). The CDR3 is made up of 17 amino acids. The data are from a study of T cells expressing NK-cell markers. For TCR beta, cDNA was produced by 5'RACE template switching with UMIs. TCRdb re-analyzed the 5' RACE reads; it lists each CDR3 protein once, without DNA. This table holds over 150,000 distinct CDR3 sequences. This chain uses TRBV7-9 with TRBJ2-3; TCRdb's assignment of TRBD1 cannot be checked, as there is no DNA. Source material: blood T cells: a sorted CD56 or NKG2C T cell subset, CD4+ or CD8+ T cells, or bulk PBMC T cells (not recorded which). The sequence derives from a woman between 50 and 59 years old in good health. The CDR3: CASSLEVKTGPTDTQYF.